The present T cell receptor (beta chain) was sequenced within a study of CD8 T cells in Susac syndrome (dated by TCRdb to the late 2010s). For the wider study: Repertoire sequencing was used to test whether CD8+ T cell activation and differentiation in Susac syndrome was antigen driven. What the research found in general, with its limitations: The TCR sequencing and HLA analysis was acknowledged to have included a relatively small number of individuals.

The junction carries 9 bases between V and J, which are trimmed by 3 bases and 1 base respectively. CDR1 is given as SGHRS and CDR2 as YFSETQ, both from the germline V gene. The CDR3 has 14 amino acids, counting the end cysteine and phenylalanine. CDR3 DNA only is kept here, 42 bases in frame from base 1. RNA was extracted using the RNeasy kit, and roughly 0.5 to 1 microgram was reverse transcribed with random hexamers. The immunoSEQ multiplex PCR assay, which covers 54 Vbeta and 13 Jbeta segments, was used to amplify TCR beta CDR3 regions. To correct PCR amplification bias, a synthetic template baseline was used for both primer optimization and computational correction. The study's processing was this. Reads were annotated to V, D and J genes according to IMGT and were analyzed with immunoSEQ Analyzer, with only productive sequences retained. Clonality was computed as one minus Shannon entropy normalized by log2 of the number of productive unique sequences. For each patient and control, public and private clones were evaluated among the 100 most prevalent clones. Susac-specific clones were defined as absent from healthy and MS cohorts, approximately 1,000 published viral clones and other ImmuneACCESS disease sequences. TCRdb trimmed the raw reads at Q25, called clones with MiXCR and kept productive beta chains. Under each unique CDR3 protein, matching rows form one entry showing the most common genes and DNA. The V and J calls follow TCRdb's processing rather than the paper's. The sample table contains about 200,000 distinct CDR3 sequences; only one count was recorded for 93% of them. The ten top clones hold around 0.096% of the sample.

Peripheral blood CD8+ and CD4+ T cells from healthy donors, Susac syndrome patients and multiple sclerosis patients were profiled using high-throughput TCR beta sequencing. Healthy donors were included as age- and sex-matched controls. Bulk CD8+ and CD4+ T cells were purified by magnetic negative isolation, whereas CD8+ TEMRA cells were enriched by FACS. Blood was drawn into EDTA tubes, processed within 24 hours, and PBMCs were isolated by density gradient centrifugation. PBMCs destined for TCR sequencing were cryopreserved in liquid nitrogen and later thawed in a 37 °C water bath. The sorted or isolated CD4+, CD8+ and CD8+ TEMRA cells had a purity of 90% or higher. This clonotype came up once. The antigen it binds to is not known. No base-level quality is on record; no much larger clone is a single base apart. One read represents weak support.

The TCR sequence derives from a human donor in good health. The chain is made from TRBV5-1 and TRBJ2-3; TRBD1 might be the D gene, on 6 matching bases. Sequences were obtained from CD4+ T cells from PBMCs. The DNA is TGCGCCAGCAGCTCGACAGGTCGCACAGATACGCAGTATTTT. Its protein reads: CASSSTGRTDTQYF.